These 27 T cell receptor beta chains originate from one sample sequenced in a study of CD8+ T cells in alopecia areata. As to treatment: oral pan-JAK inhibitor, 5-10 mg twice daily. Extracted from the samples, RNA was reverse transcribed into cDNA to serve as the sequencing template. Data came from immunoSEQ multiplex PCR; TCRdb stores just in-frame clones and leaves some out. The sample gives about 97,000 clones, 60% of which show up once; about 16% is in the top ten. The sequenced sample was CD8+ T cells sorted from blood, obtained at roughly week 58, from a patient treated with tofacitinib. The receptors here all came from a human donor with alopecia areata.

This sequence joins TRBV6-5 and TRBJ2-7; the D call may be TRBD1 or TRBD2 (5 bases each). This CDR3 is built from 16 residues. Germline V CDR1 and CDR2: MNHEY, SVGAGI. V lost 4 bases, J lost 3 bases, and 19 bases lay in between. CDR3 in DNA: TGTGCCAGCAGTTTAGGACACCGGGACCCCCTCTACGAGCAGTACTTC. Translation gives CASSLGHRDPLYEQYF.

The chain has TRBV13 and TRBJ2-7; D is unresolved. The ends were cut back, 1 base at V and 5 bases at J, with 3 bases in the middle. This CDR3 spans 11 amino acids. Germline V lookup: CDR1 PRHDT, CDR2 FYEKMQ (reference sequence). The CDR3 is CASSLEDEQYF. The DNA of the CDR3 is TGTGCCAGCAGCTTAGAGGACGAGCAGTACTTC.

This clone was seen more than once but under ten times. This sequence joins TRBV6-4 and TRBJ2-7; D might be TRBD2 (6 bases). CDR1 MRHNA and CDR2 SNTAGT come from the germline V gene. Trimming took off 6 bases at V and 4 bases at J, with 16 bases between the two ends. The CDR3 has 14 amino acids. The CDR3 nucleotides are TGTGCCAGCAGAACCCCGGGGAGGTCGTACGAGCAGTACTTC. As protein: CASRTPGRSYEQYF.

This sequence joins TRBV29-1 and TRBJ1-1; the D gene is possibly TRBD1 (6 bases). The CDR3 totals 15 residues. Germline lookup yields CDR1 SQVTM and CDR2 ANQGSEA. The V end lost 2 bases, the J end lost 1 base, and 14 bases lay between the germline ends. The CDR3 sequence: CSVELAGARNTEAFF. As DNA, the CDR3 is TGCAGCGTTGAACTGGCGGGGGCGAGGAACACTGAAGCTTTCTTT.

In nucleotides, the CDR3 is TGTGCCTGGAGTCCGTATTTCACGGGACAGGCCTATCGCTGGGGCTACACCTTC. Residues: CAWSPYFTGQAYRWGYTF. The chain employs TRBV30 and TRBJ1-2, with 8 bases that match TRBD1. CDR3 length: 18 amino acids. Looked up from germline, CDR1 is GTSNPN and CDR2 is SVGIG (reference sequence). V dropped 2 bases and J dropped 8; count of bases not matched to a gene: 22.

This clone was found a few times. The CDR3 region has the DNA TGCGCCAGCAGCCCCGAGGGCAGAGTACAAGAGACCCAGTACTTC. Its protein is CASSPEGRVQETQYF. The V and J genes are TRBV5-1 and TRBJ2-5; possible D gene TRBD2, 5 bases. CDR3 length: 15 amino acids. The germline CDR1 and CDR2 sequences are SGHRS and YFSETQ. The V gene lost 4 bases and the J gene lost 2 bases, with 15 bases spanning the gap.

The V and J genes are TRBV4-1 and TRBJ1-3; weak D call: TRBD1 (5 bases). V gave up 1 base and J gave up 3 bases, with 10 bases separating them. There are 15 residues in the CDR3. Per the germline V gene, CDR1 is MGHRA and CDR2 is YSYEKL. The CDR3 reads CASSQVERGGNTIYF. CDR3 sequence (DNA): TGCGCCAGCAGCCAAGTCGAGAGGGGTGGAAACACCATATATTTT.

The CDR3 sequence is CASSLGPLNQPQHF. For the CDR3, the DNA is TGCGCCAGCAGCCTTGGACCCTTAAATCAGCCCCAGCATTTT. The V call is TRBV4-1, the J call TRBJ1-5; no firm D call. Germline CDR1 reads MGHRA; CDR2 reads YSYEKL. Trimming stripped 4 bases from V and 4 bases from J, with 11 bases between. This CDR3 region has 14 residues.

This clone was counted between two and nine times. This chain links TRBV4-2 with TRBJ2-3, with 8 bases identical to TRBD2. Germline V CDR1 and CDR2: LGHNA, YNFKEQ. After removal of 0 bases from V and 4 bases from J, the junction contained 6 bases not matched to a gene. This CDR3 has 16 amino acids. In nucleotides, the CDR3 is TGTGCCAGCAGCCAAGATCTAAGCGGGGGTGCAGATACGCAGTATTTT. Its protein is CASSQDLSGGADTQYF.

The J gene is TRBJ2-1, the V gene TRBV14; 9 positions match TRBD1. The CDR3 contains 13 residues. From germline, CDR1 is SGHDN and CDR2 FVKESK. Trimming at V came to 5 bases and at J to 9 bases, leaving 5 bases not matched to a gene. CDR3 sequence (DNA): TGTGCCAGCAGCTATACAGGGGGCGGTGAGCAGTTCTTC. It yields the protein CASSYTGGGEQFF. The variable domain in full, with the rest retrieved from reference TRBV14 and TRBJ2-1, is EAGVTQFPSHSVIEKGQTVTLRCDPISGHDNLYWYRRVMGKEIKFLLHFVKESKQDESGMPNNRFLAERTGGTYSTLKVQPAELEDSGVYFCASSYTGGGEQFFGPGTRLTVL.

This clone showed up just a few times. The chain joins TRBV29-1 to TRBJ2-5, with TRBD1 identical over 8 bases. This CDR3 has 12 residues. The J segment lost 5 bases and the V segment lost 6 bases, leaving 5 bases of the junction unmatched. Germline V gene sequence: CDR1 SQVTM, CDR2 ANQGSEA. The CDR3 protein is CSVEDRVETQYF. In DNA, the CDR3 is TGCAGCGTCGAGGACAGGGTTGAGACCCAGTACTTC.

The chain has TRBV7-6 and TRBJ2-7; perhaps D is TRBD1 or TRBD2 (5 bases each). CDR1 and CDR2 from the germline V gene are SGHVS and FNYEAQ. V was shortened by 5 bases and J by 7 bases, with 18 bases between the two germline ends. This CDR3 is 14 amino acids long. CDR3 coding DNA: TGTGCCAGCAGCGGGGGTGGGCAGCGGAGGGAGCAGTACTTC. Residues: CASSGGGQRREQYF. Based on the CDR3 plus reference TRBV7-6 and TRBJ2-7, the full variable domain is GAGVSQSPRYKVTKRGQDVALRCDPISGHVSLYWYRQALGQGPEFLTYFNYEAQQDKSGLPNDRFSAERPEGSISTLTIQRTEQRDSAMYRCASSGGGQRREQYFGPGTRLTVT.

Only a few counts were recorded for this clone. This chain links TRBV9 with TRBJ2-3; 9 positions agree with TRBD1. The germline V gene encodes CDR1 SGDLS and CDR2 YYNGEE. CDR3 length: 17 residues. Trimming removed 0 bases from V and 1 base from J; junction bases left unmatched: 6. CDR3 residues: CASSVEPRTGGTDTQYF. In DNA, the CDR3 is TGTGCCAGCAGCGTAGAACCCCGGACAGGGGGCACAGATACGCAGTATTTT.

This clone was counted a few times. This chain connects TRBV10-2 to TRBJ2-7; 7 nucleotides line up with TRBD2. The CDR3 is 11 residues long. Germline values: CDR1 WSHSY, CDR2 SAAADI. Trimming removed 6 bases from V and 6 bases from J; junction bases left unmatched: 2. The CDR3, as DNA: TGCGCCAGCAGGGGAGGGACCGAGCAGTACTTC. Protein: CASRGGTEQYF.

The CDR3 loop is CASSESRTRRIGSDTQYF. CDR3 DNA sequence: TGCGCCAGCAGTGAGTCGAGGACTAGAAGAATAGGTTCAGATACGCAGTATTTT. The chain uses TRBV10-1 and TRBJ2-3; 7 nucleotides match TRBD2. Germline CDR1 and CDR2: WNHNN and SYGVQD (reference sequence). V was clipped by 0 bases and J by 4 bases; unmatched bases: 13. This CDR3 region has 18 residues.

The chain joins TRBV7-9 to TRBJ2-1, with 7 bases identical to TRBD2. With 2 bases clipped from V and 0 bases from J, the junction kept 4 bases outside the gene matches. The CDR3 consists of 16 residues. Looked up from germline, CDR1 is SEHNR and CDR2 is FQNEAQ (reference sequence). For the CDR3, the DNA is TGTGCCAGCAGCTTAAAGCGGGGAAGCTCCTACAATGAGCAGTTCTTC. Amino acid sequence: CASSLKRGSSYNEQFF.

The gene calls are TRBV27 and TRBJ1-5, with 9 bases that match TRBD1. The V and J ends lost 5 bases and 11 bases, in that order; junction bases with no gene match: 10. Germline CDR1 reads MNHEY; CDR2 reads SMNVEV (reference sequence). CDR3 length: 14 residues. CDR3 amino acids: CASSPSGTGTSQHF. The CDR3 DNA follows: TGTGCCAGCAGTCCTTCCGGGACAGGGACCTCCCAGCATTTT.

The CDR3 here is CASSQPGTSGSLGPYNEQFF. The CDR3 nucleotides are TGCGCCAGCAGCCAACCCGGGACTAGCGGTAGCTTAGGGCCTTACAATGAGCAGTTCTTC. The chain is built from TRBV4-1 and TRBJ2-1, with TRBD2 matching 11 bases. The CDR3 consists of 20 residues. With V trimmed by 2 bases and J by 4 bases, 16 bases remained unmatched. Germline CDR1 is MGHRA and CDR2 is YSYEKL.

This clone was seen a handful of times. Within the sample, other DNA sequences also encode this same CDR3. The rearrangement joins TRBV5-6 to TRBJ2-7; D remains unclear. V dropped 2 bases and J dropped 1 base, with 7 bases sitting between them. CDR3 size: 13 residues. In germline, CDR1 is SGHDT, CDR2 YYEEEE. The CDR3 protein is CASSLGRSYEQYF. Written as DNA, the CDR3 is TGTGCCAGCAGCTTAGGCCGTTCCTACGAGCAGTACTTC.

This clone was detected a few times. The chain joins TRBV4-1 to TRBJ2-3, with TRBD2 identical over 7 bases. Germline V gene lookup returns CDR1 MGHRA and CDR2 YSYEKL. The CDR3 consists of 15 residues. With V trimmed by 0 bases and J by 1 base, 1 base remained unmatched. CDR3 residues: CASSQDRGGTDTQYF. The CDR3 nucleotides read TGCGCCAGCAGCCAAGATCGGGGGGGCACAGATACGCAGTATTTT.

This chain links TRBV13 with TRBJ1-1; D not certain. CDR1 is PRHDT and CDR2 is FYEKMQ in the germline V gene (reference sequence). Between the trimmed V and J ends, which lost 2 bases and 4 bases, there was a span of 5 bases. The CDR3 is 12 amino acids. The CDR3 loop reads CASSLLGTEAFF. CDR3 nucleotides: TGTGCCAGCAGCTTATTGGGCACTGAAGCTTTCTTT.

This chain uses TRBV25-1 with TRBJ2-3; 9 nucleotides match TRBD2. J gave up 0 bases and V 9 bases, and 4 bases lay outside the gene matches. From germline, CDR1 is MGHDK and CDR2 SYGVNS. This CDR3 contains 14 residues. CDR3 sequence: CASLAGTSTDTQYF. The CDR3 DNA is TGTGCCAGTCTAGCGGGGACTAGCACAGATACGCAGTATTTT. The complete variable domain, with remaining parts taken from reference TRBV25-1 and TRBJ2-3, reads EADIYQTPRYLVIGTGKKITLECSQTMGHDKMYWYQQDPGMELHLIHYSYGVNSTEKGDLSSESTVSRIRTEHFPLTLESARPSHTSQYLCASLAGTSTDTQYFGPGTRLTVL.

The chain combines TRBV14 with TRBJ2-7, with D unclear. Germline CDR1 reads SGHDN; CDR2 reads FVKESK. The CDR3 consists of 12 residues. The V end lost 5 bases, the J end lost 3 bases, and 8 bases lay between the germline ends. CDR3 nucleotides: TGTGCCAGCAGCGGACGCAACTACGAGCAGTACTTC. It is translated as CASSGRNYEQYF.

This clone turned up a few times. The CDR3 sequence is CASTLDRGGTGELFF. CDR3 DNA: TGTGCCAGCACCCTCGACAGGGGGGGCACCGGGGAGCTGTTTTTT. The rearrangement uses TRBV7-6 and TRBJ2-2; 9 bases agree with TRBD1. Per the germline V gene, CDR1 is SGHVS and CDR2 is FNYEAQ. With V trimmed by 7 bases and J by 4 bases, 7 bases remained unmatched. The CDR3 is made up of 15 amino acids.

The gene calls are TRBV2 and TRBJ1-5; D not certain. The V gene lost 7 bases and the J gene lost 5 bases, with 12 bases spanning the gap. The CDR3 totals 13 residues. The germline V gene encodes CDR1 SNHLY and CDR2 FYNNEI. The CDR3 DNA reads as TGTGCCAGCACCGATGTAATGGATCAGCCCCAGCATTTT. It is translated as CASTDVMDQPQHF.

V and J are TRBV27 and TRBJ2-7; D gene uncertain. Trimming cost V 3 bases and J 1 base, with 10 bases left between them. Germline assignment: CDR1 MNHEY and CDR2 SMNVEV (reference sequence). The CDR3 extends over 14 amino acids. The CDR3 region has the DNA TGTGCCAGCAGTTTCGAATCCAAATCCTACGAGCAGTACTTC. Its translation: CASSFESKSYEQYF.

The chain carries TRBV30 and TRBJ2-3, with TRBD2 identical over 7 bases. The CDR3 sequence is 14 residues long. Germline CDR1 GTSNPN, CDR2 SVGIG (reference sequence). V was pared by 1 base and J by 1 base, with 2 bases of the junction left unmatched. The CDR3 here is CAWSDGLGTDTQYF. The CDR3 DNA is TGTGCCTGGAGTGATGGACTAGGCACAGATACGCAGTATTTT.